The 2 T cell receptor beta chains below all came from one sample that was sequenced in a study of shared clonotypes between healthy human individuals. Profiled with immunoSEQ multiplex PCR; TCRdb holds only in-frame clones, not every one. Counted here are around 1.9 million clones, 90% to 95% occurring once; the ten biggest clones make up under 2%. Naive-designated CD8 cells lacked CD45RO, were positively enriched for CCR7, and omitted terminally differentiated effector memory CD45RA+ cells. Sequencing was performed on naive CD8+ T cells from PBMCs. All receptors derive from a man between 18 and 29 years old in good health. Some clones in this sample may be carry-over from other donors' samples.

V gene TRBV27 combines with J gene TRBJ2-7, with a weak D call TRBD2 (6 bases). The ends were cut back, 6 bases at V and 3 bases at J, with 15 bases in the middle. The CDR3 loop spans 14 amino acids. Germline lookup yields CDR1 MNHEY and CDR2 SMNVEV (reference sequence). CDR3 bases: TGTGCCAGCAGCTTAGATGCGGGGAACTACGAGCAGTACTTC. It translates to CASSLDAGNYEQYF.

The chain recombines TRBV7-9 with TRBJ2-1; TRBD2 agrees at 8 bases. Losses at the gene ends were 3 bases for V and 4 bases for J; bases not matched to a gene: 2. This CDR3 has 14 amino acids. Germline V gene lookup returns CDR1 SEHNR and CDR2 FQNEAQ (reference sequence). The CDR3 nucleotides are TGTGCCAGCAGCTTCGGACTAGCTTACAATGAGCAGTTCTTC. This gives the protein CASSFGLAYNEQFF.